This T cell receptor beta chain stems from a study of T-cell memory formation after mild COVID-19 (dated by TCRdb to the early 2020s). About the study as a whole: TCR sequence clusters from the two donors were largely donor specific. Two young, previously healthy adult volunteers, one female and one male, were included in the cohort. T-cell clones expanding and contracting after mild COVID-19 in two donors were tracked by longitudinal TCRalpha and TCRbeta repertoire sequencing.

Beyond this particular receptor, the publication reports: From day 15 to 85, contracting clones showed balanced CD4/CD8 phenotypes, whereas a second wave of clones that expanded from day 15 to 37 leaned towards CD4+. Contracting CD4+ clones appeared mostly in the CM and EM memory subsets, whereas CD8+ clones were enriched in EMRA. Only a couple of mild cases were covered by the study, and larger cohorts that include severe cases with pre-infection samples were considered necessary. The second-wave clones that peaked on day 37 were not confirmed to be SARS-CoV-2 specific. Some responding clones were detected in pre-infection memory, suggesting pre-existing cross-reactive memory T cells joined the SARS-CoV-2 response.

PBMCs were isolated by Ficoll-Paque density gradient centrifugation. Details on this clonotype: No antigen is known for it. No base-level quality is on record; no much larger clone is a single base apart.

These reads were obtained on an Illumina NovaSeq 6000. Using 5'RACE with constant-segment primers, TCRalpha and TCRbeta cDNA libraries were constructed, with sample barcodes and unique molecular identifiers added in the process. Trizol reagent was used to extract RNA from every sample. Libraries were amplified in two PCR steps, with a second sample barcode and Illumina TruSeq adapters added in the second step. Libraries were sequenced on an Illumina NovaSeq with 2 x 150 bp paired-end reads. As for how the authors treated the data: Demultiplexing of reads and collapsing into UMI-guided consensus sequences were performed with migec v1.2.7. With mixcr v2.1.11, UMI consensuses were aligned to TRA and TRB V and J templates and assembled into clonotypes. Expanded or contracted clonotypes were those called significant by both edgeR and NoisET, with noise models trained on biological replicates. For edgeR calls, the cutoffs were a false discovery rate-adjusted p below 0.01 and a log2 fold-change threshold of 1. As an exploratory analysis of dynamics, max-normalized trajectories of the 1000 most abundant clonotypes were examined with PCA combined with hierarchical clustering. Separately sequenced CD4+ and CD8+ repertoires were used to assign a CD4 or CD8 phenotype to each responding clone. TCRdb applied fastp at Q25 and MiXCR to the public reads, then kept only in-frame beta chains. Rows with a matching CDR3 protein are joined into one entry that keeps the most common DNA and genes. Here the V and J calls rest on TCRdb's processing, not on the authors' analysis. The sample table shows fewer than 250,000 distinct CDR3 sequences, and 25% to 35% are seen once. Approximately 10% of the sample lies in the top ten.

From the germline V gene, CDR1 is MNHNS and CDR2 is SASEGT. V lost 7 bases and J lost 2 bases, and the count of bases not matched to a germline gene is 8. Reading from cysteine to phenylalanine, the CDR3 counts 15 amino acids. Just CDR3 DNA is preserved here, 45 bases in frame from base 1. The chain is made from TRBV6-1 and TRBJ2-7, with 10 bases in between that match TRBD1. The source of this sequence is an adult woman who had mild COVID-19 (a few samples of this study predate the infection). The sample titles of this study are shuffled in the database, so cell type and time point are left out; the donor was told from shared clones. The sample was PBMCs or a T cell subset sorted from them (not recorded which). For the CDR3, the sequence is CASTLGQGTTYEQYF. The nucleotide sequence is TGTGCCAGCACCTTGGGACAGGGGACAACCTACGAGCAGTACTTC.